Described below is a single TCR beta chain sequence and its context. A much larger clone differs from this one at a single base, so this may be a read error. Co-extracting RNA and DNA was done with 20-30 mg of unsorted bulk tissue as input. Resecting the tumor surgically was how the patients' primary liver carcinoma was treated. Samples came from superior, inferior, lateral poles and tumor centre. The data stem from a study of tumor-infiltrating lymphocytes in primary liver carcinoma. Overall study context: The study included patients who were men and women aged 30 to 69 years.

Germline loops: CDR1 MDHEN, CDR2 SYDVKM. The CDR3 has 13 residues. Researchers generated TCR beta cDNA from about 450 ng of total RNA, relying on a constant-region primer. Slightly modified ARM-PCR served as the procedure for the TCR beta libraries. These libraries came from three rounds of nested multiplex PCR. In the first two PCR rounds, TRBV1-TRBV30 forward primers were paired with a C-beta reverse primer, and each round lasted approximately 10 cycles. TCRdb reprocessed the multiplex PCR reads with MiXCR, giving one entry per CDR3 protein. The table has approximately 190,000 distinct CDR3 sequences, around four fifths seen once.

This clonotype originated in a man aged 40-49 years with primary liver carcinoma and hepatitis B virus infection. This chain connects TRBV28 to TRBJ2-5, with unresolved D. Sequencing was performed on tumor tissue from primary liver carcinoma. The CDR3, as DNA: TGTACCAGCCGCCGACAAGGCCCAGAGACCCAGTACTTC. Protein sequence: CTSRRQGPETQYF. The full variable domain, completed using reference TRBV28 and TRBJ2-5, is DVKVTQSSRYLVKRTGEKVFLECVQDMDHENMFWYRQDPGLGLRLIYFSYDVKMKEKGDIPEGYSVSREKKERFSLILESASTNQTSMYLCTSRRQGPETQYFGPGTRLLVL.